The clone carrying this T cell receptor beta chain was observed a handful of times. Its matching antigen is unknown. This sample stems from a study of cytomegalovirus exposure and HLA in healthy donors. Whole-study findings and limits: TCR beta V segments were, for the most part, productive about 87% or about 30% of the time in an earlier analysis.

The germline CDR1 and CDR2 sequences are SGHTA and FQGNSA. V was pared by 1 base and J by 0 bases, with 2 bases of the junction left unmatched. CDR3 length: 15 residues. The donors (healthy individuals) were bone marrow donors. 60 Vbeta and 13 Jbeta primers were used in PCR. TCRdb's table, derived via immunoSEQ multiplex PCR, lists solely in-frame clones and lacks some. The sample has about 60,000 clones; more than 60% are singletons. The V gene is TRBV7-2, the J gene TRBJ2-7, with 8 bases identical to TRBD2. The sequence derives from a woman aged 25 to 45 in good health and CMV-seronegative. Sequenced sample: PBMCs. The chain's CDR3 is CASSLDSGASYEQYV. Written as DNA, the CDR3 is TGTGCCAGCAGCTTAGATAGCGGGGCCTCCTACGAGCAGTACGTC.